This TCR beta chain was obtained from a study of T cells after yellow fever vaccination. 5'RACE template switching added a universal primer site and UMIs to TCR cDNA. TCRdb itself ran the 5' RACE reads through MiXCR, one entry per CDR3 protein. Of approximately 510,000 distinct CDR3 sequences in the sample, about a fifth are singletons; the top ten hold roughly a sixth. Of note for this clonotype: Antigen unknown.

The V and J ends lost 0 bases and 3 bases respectively, with 6 bases between them. The germline CDR1 and CDR2 sequences are LGHDT and YNNKEL (reference sequence). The CDR3 is 15 residues long. Findings and caveats of the study: Most clones from primary vaccination were detected again post-booster (just over 95% CD4, 88% CD8). Abundant clonotypes from the bulk population could contaminate FACS-sorted repertoires.

The receptor was isolated from a man between 18 and 29 years old who received the YFV17D yellow fever vaccine. The sequencing used PBMCs, collected about 21 days after the first yellow fever vaccination. This chain connects TRBV3-1 to TRBJ2-6; TRBD2 is a possible D gene (5 bases). DNA for the CDR3: TGTGCCAGCAGCCAAGAAGGGAGTGGGGCCAACGTCCTGACTTTC. Encoded protein: CASSQEGSGANVLTF.